The next 23 T cell receptor beta chains were all read from a single sample in a study of blood T cells in healthy people across ages. It was with a sample-barcoded 5' primer and a J-beta primer mix that a second PCR of roughly 6 to 12 cycles was run. TCRdb reprocessed the 5' RACE reads via MiXCR and lists one record per CDR3 protein. The sample contains 1.5 million to 2 million distinct CDR3 sequences, around 42% of which appear only once. Sequencing was carried out using blood. The receptors here all came from a human donor in good health.

J is TRBJ2-3 and V is TRBV6-2 or TRBV6-3; the D gene could be TRBD1 or TRBD2 (5 bases each). Germline V gene sequence: CDR1 MNHEY, CDR2 SVGEGT. The length of the CDR3 is 14 residues. Trimming removed 5 bases from V and 10 bases from J, with 19 bases in between. The CDR3: CASSPRDPGDAQYF. The CDR3 bases are TGTGCCAGCAGTCCCCGGGACCCTGGGGATGCGCAGTATTTT.

This clonotype was seen a handful of times. J is TRBJ2-7 and V is TRBV9; possibly TRBD1 for D (5 bases). V was cut by 1 base and J by 0 bases, with 8 bases left in between. Germline loops: CDR1 SGDLS, CDR2 YYNGEE. The length of the CDR3 is 14 residues. The CDR3 nucleotides read TGTGCCAGCAGCGTAAGCGACAGCTCCTACGAGCAGTACTTC. Residues: CASSVSDSSYEQYF.

The chain employs TRBV7-8 and TRBJ2-3; perhaps TRBD1 as D (5 bases). Germline V gene sequence: CDR1 SGHVS, CDR2 FQNEAQ. V was shortened by 5 bases and J by 3 bases, with 21 bases between the two germline ends. The CDR3 is made up of 17 amino acids. CDR3 protein: CASSLRATDLGTDTQYF. CDR3 nucleotides: TGTGCCAGCAGCCTACGCGCGACAGACCTTGGGACAGATACGCAGTATTTT.

This chain uses TRBV2 with TRBJ1-2; tentatively, D is TRBD1 (5 bases). V was trimmed by 8 bases and J by 0 bases, leaving 10 bases between them. Germline V gene data show CDR1 as SNHLY and CDR2 as FYNNEI. The CDR3 runs to 13 residues. The CDR3 DNA sequence: TGTGCCAGCCCAAGGGGTCCTAACTATGGCTACACCTTC. This gives the protein CASPRGPNYGYTF.

The chain links TRBV28 to TRBJ2-4; tentatively, D is TRBD2 (7 bases). The J call may be in error: the DNA end matches TRBJ2-7 better. CDR3 length equals 16 residues. CDR1 and CDR2 from the germline V gene are MDHEN and SYDVKM. CDR3 loop: CASSLGGGSLPYEQYF. In DNA, the CDR3 is TGTGCCAGCAGTTTGGGAGGGGGATCTCTACCCTACGAGCAGTACTTC.

The V call is TRBV20-1, the J call TRBJ1-5, with D possibly TRBD1 on 6 matching bases. The V and J ends lost 3 bases and 0 bases respectively, with 15 bases between them. The CDR3 consists of 16 residues. The germline V gene has CDR1 DFQATT and CDR2 SNEGSKA (reference sequence). The CDR3 coding sequence is TGCAGTGCTAGGGCTTCGGGGGGCTATAGCAATCAGCCCCAGCATTTT. This encodes CSARASGGYSNQPQHF.

In this sample, this clonotype turned up a few times. The genes are TRBV6-6 and TRBJ2-1; D unclear. Trimming took off 6 bases at V and 0 bases at J, with 9 bases between the two ends. CDR1 and CDR2 from the germline V gene are MNHNY and SVGAGI (reference sequence). This CDR3 comprises 14 residues. This CDR3 reads CASSPWASYNEQFF. The CDR3 DNA reads as TGTGCCAGCAGCCCCTGGGCCTCCTACAATGAGCAGTTCTTC.

This clonotype was counted at least ten times. DNA of the CDR3: TGTGCCAGCAGTTTCGGCAGGAAAGAGACCCAGTACTTC. Its translation is CASSFGRKETQYF. This chain links TRBV7-2 with TRBJ2-5; D is undetermined. Germline loops: CDR1 SGHTA, CDR2 FQGNSA. The ends were cut back, 6 bases at V and 3 bases at J, with 11 bases in the middle. CDR3 size: 13 residues.

V and J are TRBV5-6 and TRBJ1-1; D ambiguous. CDR3 length: 15 residues. Germline CDR1 SGHDT, CDR2 YYEEEE. V was trimmed by 1 base and J by 3 bases, leaving 13 bases between them. CDR3 nucleotide sequence: TGTGCCAGCAGCTTGTTCTGGCTGGAGGACACTGAAGCTTTCTTT. The encoded protein is CASSLFWLEDTEAFF.

This clonotype has just one count. One junction end disagrees with the germline gene, perhaps due to a read error. The gene calls are TRBV6-5 and TRBJ1-1; maybe TRBD1 (5 bases). Germline V lookup: CDR1 MNHEY, CDR2 SVGAGI. The CDR3 loop spans 13 amino acids. The CDR3 sequence is CASMDKPNTAAFF. CDR3 nucleotides: TGTGCCAGCATGGACAAACCGAACACTGCAGCTTTCTTT.

The CDR3 region has the DNA TGTGCCATCAGTGGGGAGACAGCGAACACCGGGGAGCTGTTTTTT. Protein: CAISGETANTGELFF. The rearrangement joins TRBV10-3 to TRBJ2-2; D is tentatively TRBD1 or TRBD2 (5 bases each). V was pared by 4 bases and J by 0 bases, with 9 bases between. CDR3 size: 15 residues. CDR1 is ENHRY and CDR2 is SYGVKD in the germline V gene.

This clonotype occurred a few times. The rearrangement joins TRBV28 to TRBJ2-7; 13 bases are shared with TRBD2. The germline V gene has CDR1 MDHEN and CDR2 SYDVKM. V shed 5 bases and J 2 bases; nucleotides not matched to a gene: 9. The CDR3 is made up of 17 amino acids. The CDR3 bases are TGTGCCAGCAGTAACAGACTAGCGGGGGGTACTCCCTACGAGCAGTACTTC. This gives the protein CASSNRLAGGTPYEQYF.

The table lists this clonotype with many counts. The genes are TRBV7-9 and TRBJ2-6; no reliable D call. This CDR3 is built from 14 residues. V lost 8 bases to trimming and J lost 0 bases, with 8 bases between them. Germline V lookup: CDR1 SEHNR, CDR2 FQNEAQ (reference sequence). Here the CDR3 DNA reads TGTGCCAGCCGTCCCGACTCTGGGGCCAACGTCCTGACTTTC. Translated, it gives CASRPDSGANVLTF.

V usage is TRBV29-1 and J usage is TRBJ2-3, with 8 bases lining up with TRBD2. Trimming cost V 2 bases and J 5 bases; bases outside gene matches: 3. The germline V gene encodes CDR1 SQVTM and CDR2 ANQGSEA. The CDR3 has 13 residues. The CDR3 nucleotides read TGCAGCGTTGAACCGGGGGGGAGAGATACGCAGTATTTT. Protein product: CSVEPGGRDTQYF.

CDR3 amino acids: CASSLQGYGEQYF. CDR3 bases: TGTGCCAGCAGCCTCCAGGGCTACGGCGAGCAGTACTTC. The genes are TRBV7-2 and TRBJ2-5, with a tentative D call TRBD1 (5 bases). The DNA end is more similar to TRBJ2-7, so the J call may be wrong. Germline V gene lookup returns CDR1 SGHTA and CDR2 FQGNSA. The CDR3 has 13 amino acids.

V is TRBV4-1 and J is TRBJ1-2; possible D gene TRBD1, 6 bases. This CDR3 is 14 amino acids long. Looked up from germline, CDR1 is MGHRA and CDR2 is YSYEKL. The V gene lost 3 bases and the J gene lost 6 bases, with 14 bases spanning the gap. CDR3 bases: TGCGCCAGCAGCCATTTCGGGGGGCGAAATGGCTACACCTTC. Its protein is CASSHFGGRNGYTF.

The chain carries TRBV7-6 and TRBJ2-1; D gene unclear. CDR3 size: 16 residues. The germline CDR1 and CDR2 sequences are SGHVS and FNYEAQ. V was pared by 5 bases and J by 5 bases, with 19 bases between. The CDR3 DNA is TGTGCCAGCAGCCACAGTTCTGGCCCATGGGACAATGAGCAGTTCTTC. It yields the protein CASSHSSGPWDNEQFF.

This sequence joins TRBV28 and TRBJ1-2; possibly TRBD1 for D (5 bases). Germline V gene data show CDR1 as MDHEN and CDR2 as SYDVKM. V was clipped by 4 bases and J by 4 bases, with 16 bases between them. The CDR3 length is 15 residues. CDR3 DNA: TGTGCCAGCAGTTCGTATCACCGGGACCTCTATGGCTACACCTTC. Its translation is CASSSYHRDLYGYTF.

This chain links TRBV7-9 with TRBJ1-2, with D uncertain. CDR3 length: 13 amino acids. CDR1 and CDR2 from the germline V gene are SEHNR and FQNEAQ (reference sequence). Trimming left V 7 bases short and J 6 bases short, with 15 bases between. The CDR3 loop reads CASIPVIGDGYTF. The CDR3 DNA is TGTGCCAGCATCCCGGTTATTGGGGATGGCTACACCTTC.

V gene TRBV7-8 combines with J gene TRBJ2-5, with 7 bases fitting TRBD1. The V segment lost 1 base and the J segment 5 bases; nucleotides outside the gene matches: 10. This CDR3 is built from 16 residues. Looked up from germline, CDR1 is SGHVS and CDR2 is FQNEAQ. DNA for the CDR3: TGTGCCAGCAGCTTAGTTGGGACAGACATTTGGGAGACCCAGTACTTC. Protein: CASSLVGTDIWETQYF.

This clonotype was seen repeatedly, ten times or more. The V gene is TRBV29-1, the J gene TRBJ2-7, with D tentatively TRBD2 (6 bases). Germline CDR1 SQVTM, CDR2 ANQGSEA. Trimming stripped 5 bases from V and 7 bases from J, with 15 bases between. The length of the CDR3 is 12 residues. The CDR3 reads CSVMIGGWEQYF. The CDR3 DNA sequence: TGCAGCGTTATGATCGGGGGTTGGGAGCAGTACTTC.

This chain links TRBV5-1 with TRBJ2-1; 7 bases are shared with TRBD2. Germline V gene data show CDR1 as SGHRS and CDR2 as YFSETQ. J gave up 8 bases and V 4 bases, and 6 bases lay outside the gene matches. The length of the CDR3 is 13 residues. CDR3 in amino acids: CASSPDRGDEQFF. CDR3 sequence (DNA): TGCGCCAGCAGCCCCGACCGGGGGGATGAGCAGTTCTTC.

V is TRBV15 and J is TRBJ2-1, with TRBD2 identical over 7 bases. The V and J ends lost 0 bases and 13 bases, in that order; junction bases with no gene match: 18. Germline CDR1 is LNHNV and CDR2 is YYDKDF (reference sequence). The CDR3 spans 17 residues. Here the CDR3 DNA reads TGTGCCACCAGCAGAGATTCCGGGCCGACGGGGGGAGAGACCCAGTTCTTC. Protein product: CATSRDSGPTGGETQFF.